This T cell receptor beta chain was found in a study of Tregs in tolerant kidney transplant recipients. Study conclusions and caveats: Expanding Tregs on activated donor B cells appeared to best identify donor-specific TCRbeta clones. The small number of patients limits these findings pending further validation. Biological reproducibility was not directly addressed, but technical replication error appeared minimal.

Data came from immunoSEQ multiplex PCR; TCRdb stores just in-frame clones and leaves some out. The repertoire holds under 300,000 clones, with roughly 84% as singletons. This clone was recorded a few times. The antigen is undetermined. This TCR was recovered from a human donor in good health. The sample comprised CD4+ T cells from blood.

CDR3 sequence: CASSQAPGQGASGANVLTF. The CDR3 DNA reads as TGCGCCAGCAGCCAAGCTCCGGGACAGGGGGCTTCTGGGGCCAACGTCCTGACTTTC. The rearrangement joins TRBV4-1 to TRBJ2-6; 12 nucleotides agree with TRBD1. CDR3 length: 19 residues. With 1 base clipped from V and 1 base from J, the junction kept 5 bases outside the gene matches. Germline V gene lookup returns CDR1 MGHRA and CDR2 YSYEKL.